The 16 T cell receptor beta chains below were found in one sample sequenced in a study of identical twins. TCRdb used MiXCR to reprocess the 5' RACE reads, holding one entry per CDR3 protein. Here the sample spans about 530,000 distinct CDR3 sequences, around 24% being singletons. The same data also went into a second study, on yellow fever vaccine responses in identical twins.

Sequenced: CD4+ T cells sorted from blood. These receptors were obtained from a young woman in good health.

This clonotype came up a few times. The chain joins TRBV27 to TRBJ2-1, with D possibly TRBD2 on 6 matching bases. CDR3 length equals 16 residues. V was clipped by 3 bases and J by 3 bases, with 15 bases between them. Germline V lookup: CDR1 MNHEY, CDR2 SMNVEV (reference sequence). The CDR3 region has the DNA TGTGCCAGCAGTTTTGAGCTAGCGACGTTCTACAATGAGCAGTTCTTC. It is translated as CASSFELATFYNEQFF.

This clonotype has a handful of counts. The V call is TRBV24-1, the J call TRBJ2-5; no firm D call. The CDR3 consists of 13 residues. The germline CDR1 and CDR2 sequences are KGHDR and SFDVKD. V was shortened by 3 bases and J by 0 bases, with 4 bases between the two germline ends. The CDR3 reads CATSDVYQETQYF. CDR3 coding DNA: TGTGCCACCAGTGATGTTTACCAAGAGACCCAGTACTTC.

The chain uses TRBV6-1 and TRBJ2-7, with D possibly being TRBD2 (6 bases). CDR3 length: 16 amino acids. V was shortened by 6 bases and J by 2 bases, with 20 bases between the two germline ends. Germline V gives CDR1 MNHNS, CDR2 SASEGT. The CDR3 DNA is TGTGCCAGCAGCGGATCCGGGACTGCCCCTCCCTACGAGCAGTACTTC. Translation: CASSGSGTAPPYEQYF.

The chain links TRBV12-3 or TRBV12-4 to TRBJ2-1, with 9 bases lining up with TRBD1. The CDR3 spans 14 residues. With 5 bases clipped from V and 6 bases from J, the junction kept 5 bases outside the gene matches. The CDR3 sequence is CASSPGQGTNEQFF. The CDR3 DNA reads TGTGCCAGCAGTCCGGGACAGGGTACCAATGAGCAGTTCTTC.

The chain links TRBV20-1 to TRBJ2-1; the match to TRBD2 covers 7 bases. Germline lookup yields CDR1 DFQATT and CDR2 SNEGSKA (reference sequence). The CDR3 consists of 15 residues. J lost 7 bases, V lost 0 bases, and 9 bases had no gene match. CDR3 nucleotides: TGCAGTGCTAGAGATCCGAGACTAGCCGAGAATGAGCAGTTCTTC. It specifies CSARDPRLAENEQFF.

The V call is TRBV5-1, the J call TRBJ1-3; no clear D gene. V lost 1 base, J lost 0 bases, and 8 bases lay in between. Germline V gives CDR1 SGHRS, CDR2 YFSETQ. The CDR3 is 15 amino acids. CDR3 protein: CASSLHLDSGNTIYF. CDR3 nucleotide sequence: TGCGCCAGCAGCTTGCACCTCGACTCTGGAAACACCATATATTTT.

This clonotype was picked up a small number of times. CDR3 residues: CASSPNLGGSFGTQYF. CDR3 coding DNA: TGTGCCAGCAGTCCAAACCTTGGCGGGAGTTTTGGGACCCAGTACTTC. The chain employs TRBV27 and TRBJ2-5; 7 bases map to TRBD2. CDR1 and CDR2 from the germline V gene are MNHEY and SMNVEV (reference sequence). After removal of 5 bases from V and 7 bases from J, the junction contained 16 bases not matched to a gene. The CDR3 contains 16 residues.

The rearrangement links TRBV20-1 to TRBJ2-1; D unresolved. This CDR3 is 10 amino acids long. V was clipped by 5 bases and J by 10 bases, with 9 bases between them. The V gene's germline CDR1 is DFQATT and CDR2 SNEGSKA (reference sequence). The CDR3 loop reads CSARLWEQFF. CDR3 DNA sequence: TGCAGTGCTCGGCTGTGGGAGCAGTTCTTC.

This clonotype was picked up a small number of times. The V call is TRBV20-1, the J call TRBJ2-5, with 12 bases fitting TRBD2. The CDR3 runs 15 residues. CDR1 and CDR2 (germline): DFQATT, SNEGSKA (reference sequence). Trimming took 5 bases from V and 3 from J; bases not matched to a gene: 7. The CDR3 is CSAARLAGEKETQYF. The CDR3 DNA sequence: TGCAGTGCTGCACGACTAGCGGGAGAAAAAGAGACCCAGTACTTC.

The rearrangement links TRBV6-2 or TRBV6-3 to TRBJ2-6; TRBD1 agrees at 9 bases. Germline V CDR1 and CDR2: MNHEY, SVGEGT. There are 15 residues in the CDR3. V shed 5 bases, J shed 3 bases, and the junction held 2 bases outside the gene matches. The CDR3 sequence is CASSGQGFGANVLTF. CDR3 bases: TGTGCCAGCAGTGGACAGGGGTTTGGGGCCAACGTCCTGACTTTC.

The CDR3 DNA follows: TGCGCCAGCAGCTGGACAGGTTTTAACACTGAAGCTTTCTTT. Protein sequence: CASSWTGFNTEAFF. The chain uses TRBV5-1 and TRBJ1-1, with 7 bases lining up with TRBD1. The CDR3 loop spans 14 amino acids. Germline lookup yields CDR1 SGHRS and CDR2 YFSETQ. V was pared by 3 bases and J by 2 bases, with 4 bases of the junction left unmatched.

This clonotype was counted many times. This chain uses TRBV5-1 with TRBJ2-1, with TRBD2 identical over 10 bases. The CDR3 is made up of 14 amino acids. Germline-derived CDR1 and CDR2 are SGHRS and YFSETQ. Unmatched junction bases numbered 6, after V lost 2 bases and J lost 10 bases. DNA of the CDR3: TGCGCCAGCAGCTTAGCGGGAGGGCCTTGGGAGCAGTTCTTC. It translates to CASSLAGGPWEQFF.

This clonotype came up a few times. The chain carries TRBV12-3 or TRBV12-4 and TRBJ2-1, with a weak D call TRBD2 (5 bases). CDR3 length: 17 residues. Trimming took off 3 bases at V and 0 bases at J, with 15 bases between the two ends. CDR3 amino acids: CASSFIGGRSSYNEQFF. As DNA, the CDR3 is TGTGCCAGCAGTTTTATCGGAGGACGCAGCTCCTACAATGAGCAGTTCTTC.

V and J are TRBV12-3 or TRBV12-4 and TRBJ1-5, with TRBD1 matching over 7 bases. Losses at the gene ends were 2 bases for V and 4 bases for J; bases not matched to a gene: 2. This CDR3 has 14 residues. The CDR3 coding sequence is TGTGCCAGCAGTTTATTCAGGGGGAATCAGCCCCAGCATTTT. It translates to CASSLFRGNQPQHF.

V and J are TRBV3-1 and TRBJ2-1; 7 bases map to TRBD2. The CDR3 runs to 16 residues. The germline V gene encodes CDR1 LGHDT and CDR2 YNNKEL (reference sequence). The V segment lost 0 bases and the J segment 0 bases; nucleotides outside the gene matches: 2. The CDR3 DNA sequence: TGTGCCAGCAGCCAAGAGGCGGGGGACTCCTACAATGAGCAGTTCTTC. Translated: CASSQEAGDSYNEQFF.

This clonotype was counted only a few times. The chain couples TRBV24-1 to TRBJ2-3, with D perhaps matching TRBD1 or TRBD2 (6 bases each). Trimming took 1 base from V and 8 from J, leaving 21 bases between them. Looked up from germline, CDR1 is KGHDR and CDR2 is SFDVKD. The CDR3 sequence is 17 residues long. The CDR3 here is CATSDFGGTSPEGTQYF. The CDR3 region has the DNA TGTGCCACCAGTGATTTTGGAGGGACATCCCCGGAGGGTACGCAGTATTTT.